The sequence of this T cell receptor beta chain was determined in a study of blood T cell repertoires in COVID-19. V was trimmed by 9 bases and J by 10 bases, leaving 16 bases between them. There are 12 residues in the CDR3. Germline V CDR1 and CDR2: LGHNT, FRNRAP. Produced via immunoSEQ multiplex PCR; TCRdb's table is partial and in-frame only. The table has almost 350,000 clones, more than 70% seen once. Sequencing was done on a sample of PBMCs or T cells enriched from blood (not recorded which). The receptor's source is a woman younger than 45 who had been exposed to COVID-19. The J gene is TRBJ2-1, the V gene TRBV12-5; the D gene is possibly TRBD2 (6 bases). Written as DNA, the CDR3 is TGTGCTAGCAGCCTCGGGACTCCCGAGCAGTTCTTC. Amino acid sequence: CASSLGTPEQFF.